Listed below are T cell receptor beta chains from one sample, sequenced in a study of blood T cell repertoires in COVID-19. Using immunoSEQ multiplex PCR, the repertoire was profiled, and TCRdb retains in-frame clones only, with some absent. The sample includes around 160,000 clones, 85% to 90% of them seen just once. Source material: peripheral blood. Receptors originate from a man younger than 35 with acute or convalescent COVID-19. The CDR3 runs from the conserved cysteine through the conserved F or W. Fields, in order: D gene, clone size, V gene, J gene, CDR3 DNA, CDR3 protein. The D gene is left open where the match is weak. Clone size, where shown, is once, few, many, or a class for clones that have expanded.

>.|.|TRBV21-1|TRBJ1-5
TGTGCCAGCAGCAATGGAGGGGGCCACCCTCATCTTAGCAATCAGCCCCAGCATTTT
CASSNGGGHPHLSNQPQHF
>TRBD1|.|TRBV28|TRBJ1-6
TGTGCCAGCAGTTGGCAGGGGGCTATTTATAATTCACCCCTCCACTTT
CASSWQGAIYNSPLHF
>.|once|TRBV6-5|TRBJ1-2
TGTGCCAGCAGACAAACAGGGTCAGGCTATGGCTACACCTTC
CASRQTGSGYGYTF
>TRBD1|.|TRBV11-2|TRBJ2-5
TGTGCCAGCAGCCCACAGGGGTTCCCTCAAGAGACCCAGTACTTC
CASSPQGFPQETQYF
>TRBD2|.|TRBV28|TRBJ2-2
TGTGCCAGCAGTTTGGGACTAGCGGTTACCGGGGAGCTGTTTTTT
CASSLGLAVTGELFF
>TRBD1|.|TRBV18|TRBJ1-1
TGTGCCAGCTCACCGGGACAGGGCTGGACTGAAGCTTTCTTT
CASSPGQGWTEAFF
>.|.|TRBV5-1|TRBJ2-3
TGCGCCAGCAGCTTCGCAGGGGCCAACACAGATACGCAGTATTTT
CASSFAGANTDTQYF
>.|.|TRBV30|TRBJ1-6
TGTGCCTGGAGTCCCCAGGCAGCGGGGGGATCACCCCTCCACTTT
CAWSPQAAGGSPLHF
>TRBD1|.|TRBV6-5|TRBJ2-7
TGTGCCAGCAGTCAGGGACAGGGTCGCTACGAGCAGTACTTC
CASSQGQGRYEQYF
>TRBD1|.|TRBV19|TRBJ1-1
TGTGCCAGTACCCAGGGGGCGGCTGAAGCTTTCTTT
CASTQGAAEAFF
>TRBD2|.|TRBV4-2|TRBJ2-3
TGTGCCAGCAGCCAAGATAGACTAGCGGCGGATACGCAGTATTTT
CASSQDRLAADTQYF
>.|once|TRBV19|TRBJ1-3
TGTGCCAGTGGGCAGGGCACCTCTGGAAACACCATATATTTT
CASGQGTSGNTIYF
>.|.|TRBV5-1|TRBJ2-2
TGCGCCAGCAGCTTGAACAGATTATTCACCGGGGAGCTGTTTTTT
CASSLNRLFTGELFF
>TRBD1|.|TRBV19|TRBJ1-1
TGTGCCAGTAGTCTAGGGACAGGGGGCCCTGAAGCTTTCTTT
CASSLGTGGPEAFF
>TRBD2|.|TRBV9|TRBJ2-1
TGTGCCAGCAGCTTCAGACTAGCGGGGGCCAATGAGCAGTTCTTC
CASSFRLAGANEQFF
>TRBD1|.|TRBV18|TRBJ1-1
TGTGCCAGCTCACCGAACGGACAGGGGCGCACTGAAGCTTTCTTT
CASSPNGQGRTEAFF
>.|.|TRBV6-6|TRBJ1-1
TGTGCCAGCAGCTGGCTCACTGAAGCTTTCTTT
CASSWLTEAFF
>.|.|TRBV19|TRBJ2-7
TGTGCCAGTAGTATGGGCACCTCCTACGAGCAGTACTTC
CASSMGTSYEQYF
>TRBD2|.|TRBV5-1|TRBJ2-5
TGCGCCAGCAGCTTCGGCCTAGCGGGGGAAGAGACCCAGTACTTC
CASSFGLAGEETQYF
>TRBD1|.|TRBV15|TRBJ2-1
TGTGCCACCAGCAGGACAGGGTCCTACAATGAGCAGTTCTTC
CATSRTGSYNEQFF
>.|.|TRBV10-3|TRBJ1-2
TGTGCCATCAGTGATGGTAGGGAGGGGTACGGCTACACCTTC
CAISDGREGYGYTF
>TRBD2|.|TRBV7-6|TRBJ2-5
TGTGCCAGCAGCTTAGCGAGGACTAGCGGGGGAGACGAGACCCAGTACTTC
CASSLARTSGGDETQYF
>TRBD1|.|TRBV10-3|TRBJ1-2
TGTGCCATCAGTCTTCACAGGGGGGAGAGTGGCTACACCTTC
CAISLHRGESGYTF
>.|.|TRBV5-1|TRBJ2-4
TGCGCCAGCAGCGGGGAGAGCGCCAGGGCCAAAAACATTCAGTACTTC
CASSGESARAKNIQYF
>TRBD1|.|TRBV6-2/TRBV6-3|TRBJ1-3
TGTGCCAGCAGCCCTAGACAGGGAGTGAAAGGAAACACCATATATTTT
CASSPRQGVKGNTIYF
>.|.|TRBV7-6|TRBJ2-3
TGTGCCAGCAGCTTAGCGGCAGCGGAAGTGAGGACAGATACGCAGTATTTT
CASSLAAAEVRTDTQYF
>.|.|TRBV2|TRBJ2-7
TGTGCCAGCAAGGAGAACTACGAGCAGTACTTC
CASKENYEQYF
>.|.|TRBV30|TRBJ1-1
TGTGCCTGGAGCAGGGACACGAACACTGAAGCTTTCTTT
CAWSRDTNTEAFF
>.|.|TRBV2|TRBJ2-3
TGTGCCAGCACCCTTGGCTGGGCCACAGATACGCAGTATTTT
CASTLGWATDTQYF
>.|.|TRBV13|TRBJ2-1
TGTGCCAGCAGCACCCGACTAAAGGATGAGCAGTTCTTC
CASSTRLKDEQFF
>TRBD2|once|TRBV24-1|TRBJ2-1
TGTGCCACCAGCATAGCGGGGGGCTCCTACAATGAGCAGTTCTTC
CATSIAGGSYNEQFF
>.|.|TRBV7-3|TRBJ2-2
TGTGCCCTCCGGGATCCGAACACCGGGGAGCTGTTTTTT
CALRDPNTGELFF
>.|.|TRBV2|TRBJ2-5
TGTGCCACTTCGGAAGAGACCCAGTACTTC
CATSEETQYF
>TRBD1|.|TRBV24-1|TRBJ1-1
TGTGCCACCAGCCGACAGGGCGGAACTGAAGCTTTCTTT
CATSRQGGTEAFF
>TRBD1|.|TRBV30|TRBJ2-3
TGTGCCTGGATGGGGGCAGGGGGTTTCACAGATACGCAGTATTTT
CAWMGAGGFTDTQYF
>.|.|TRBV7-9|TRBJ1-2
TGTGCCAGCAGCCAGACAGACTATGGCTACACCTTC
CASSQTDYGYTF
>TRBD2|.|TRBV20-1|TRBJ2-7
TGCAGTGCTAGGGGAGGGGCCGAGCAGTACTTC
CSARGGAEQYF
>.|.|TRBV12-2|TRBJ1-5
TGTGCAAGTCGCTTGACAGGGGTAGGGAGCAATCAGCCCCAGCATTTT
CASRLTGVGSNQPQHF
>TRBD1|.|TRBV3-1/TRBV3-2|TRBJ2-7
TGTGCCAGCAGCCTATCGGGACAGGTGGGCGAGCAGTACTTC
CASSLSGQVGEQYF
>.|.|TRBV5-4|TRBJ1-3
TGTGCCAGCAGCCCCCGCCCAGGGTATGGAAACACCATATATTTT
CASSPRPGYGNTIYF
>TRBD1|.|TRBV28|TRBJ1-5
TGTGCCAGCAGTCGACGGACAGGGGCCCTCAATCAGCCCCAGCATTTT
CASSRRTGALNQPQHF
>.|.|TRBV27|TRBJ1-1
TGTGCCAGCAGTTGGGAGAAGAACACTGAAGCTTTCTTT
CASSWEKNTEAFF
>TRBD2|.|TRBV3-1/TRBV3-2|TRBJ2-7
TGTGCCAGCAGCCAAGAAGGTAGCGGGGGCCCTAGCTCCTACGAGCAGTACTTC
CASSQEGSGGPSSYEQYF